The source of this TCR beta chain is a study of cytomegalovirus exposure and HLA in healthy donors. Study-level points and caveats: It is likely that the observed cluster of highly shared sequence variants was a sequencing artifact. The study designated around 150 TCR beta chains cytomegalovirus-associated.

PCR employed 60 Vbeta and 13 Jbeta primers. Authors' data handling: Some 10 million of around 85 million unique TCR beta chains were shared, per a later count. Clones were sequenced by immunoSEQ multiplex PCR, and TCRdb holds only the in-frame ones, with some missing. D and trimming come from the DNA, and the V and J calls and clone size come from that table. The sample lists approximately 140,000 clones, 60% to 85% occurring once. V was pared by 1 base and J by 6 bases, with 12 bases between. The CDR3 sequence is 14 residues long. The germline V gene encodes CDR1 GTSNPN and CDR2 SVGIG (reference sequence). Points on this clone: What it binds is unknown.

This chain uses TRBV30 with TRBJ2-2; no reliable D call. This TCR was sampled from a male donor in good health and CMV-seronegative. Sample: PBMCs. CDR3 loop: CAWSGSTFAGELFF. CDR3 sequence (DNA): TGTGCCTGGAGTGGGAGTACGTTCGCCGGGGAGCTGTTTTTT. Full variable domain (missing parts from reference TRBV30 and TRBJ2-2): SQTIHQWPATLVQPVGSPLSLECTVEGTSNPNLYWYRQAAGRGLQLLFYSVGIGQISSEVPQNLSASRPQDRQFILSSKKLLLSDSGFYLCAWSGSTFAGELFFGEGSRLTVL.